This T cell receptor (beta chain) was captured in a study of blood T cells in healthy people across ages. Germline loops: CDR1 MDHEN, CDR2 SYDVKM. The CDR3 runs to 14 residues. Then a second PCR, running roughly 7 to 11 cycles, was carried out with a sample-barcoded 5' primer and a J-beta primer mix. One entry per CDR3 protein, called by TCRdb with MiXCR from the 5' RACE reads. The table records 1.5 million to 1.9 million distinct CDR3 sequences, less than 45% of them present only once. The sequence was obtained from a woman between 18 and 30 years old in good health. The sequenced sample consisted of blood. The rearrangement links TRBV28 to TRBJ2-1; 7 nucleotides align to TRBD2. CDR3 loop: CSVGGFVSTNEQFF. Here the CDR3 DNA reads TGTTCGGTGGGGGGGTTCGTGAGTACCAATGAGCAGTTCTTC. The full variable domain, in which reference TRBV28 and TRBJ2-1 provide the parts outside the CDR3, is DVKVTQSSRYLVKRTGEKVFLECVQDMDHENMFWYRQDPGLGLRLIYFSYDVKMKEKGDIPEGYSVSREKKERFSLILESASTNQTSMYLCSVGGFVSTNEQFFGPGTRLTVL.